Sequencing of this T cell receptor beta chain was carried out in a study of cytomegalovirus exposure and HLA in healthy donors. Study information: Of a few hundred genotyped donors, more than 75% clustered with self-reported Caucasian donors. Points from the study as a whole: In a later analysis, TCR beta V- and J-gene trimming showed a link to a missense DCLRE1C variant. A classifier reportedly called cytomegalovirus status with high sensitivity and specificity.

V shed 6 bases and J shed 1 base, with 15 bases lying between them. This CDR3 is built from 16 residues. Germline V CDR1 and CDR2: SGHNT, YENEEA. As regards this clone: Its antigen remains unknown.

With 60 Vbeta and 13 Jbeta primers, the PCR was carried out. TCRdb's table, derived via immunoSEQ multiplex PCR, lists solely in-frame clones and lacks some. The sample has 60,000 to 70,000 clones; approximately 64% are singletons. The TCR was taken from a man aged 35-49 years in good health and CMV-seropositive. J is TRBJ2-2 and V is TRBV11-3, with TRBD2 as a possible D gene (6 bases). Sample: PBMCs. The DNA for the CDR3 is TGTGCCAGCAGACCATCCGGGACTGAGAACACCGGGGAGCTGTTTTTT. As protein: CASRPSGTENTGELFF.